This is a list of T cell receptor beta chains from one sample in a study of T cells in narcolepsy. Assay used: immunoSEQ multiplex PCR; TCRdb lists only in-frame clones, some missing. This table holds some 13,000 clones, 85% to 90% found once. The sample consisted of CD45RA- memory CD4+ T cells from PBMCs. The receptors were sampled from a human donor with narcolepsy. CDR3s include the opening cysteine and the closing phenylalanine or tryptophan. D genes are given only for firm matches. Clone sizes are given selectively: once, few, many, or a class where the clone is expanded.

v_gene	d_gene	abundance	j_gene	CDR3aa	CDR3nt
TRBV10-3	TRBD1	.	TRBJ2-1	CAISGYDRGGGNEQFF	TGTGCCATCAGTGGTTACGACAGGGGAGGAGGCAATGAGCAGTTCTTC
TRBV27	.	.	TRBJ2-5	CASTWGQQETQYF	TGTGCCAGCACTTGGGGGCAGCAAGAGACCCAGTACTTC
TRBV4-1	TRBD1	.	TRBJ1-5	CASSQGQEYQPQHF	TGCGCCAGCAGCCAGGGACAGGAGTATCAGCCCCAGCATTTT
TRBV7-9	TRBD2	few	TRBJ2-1	CASTSTGGRSYNEQFF	TGTGCCAGCACCTCCACCGGGGGGAGAAGCTACAATGAGCAGTTCTTC
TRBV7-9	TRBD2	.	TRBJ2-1	CASSRGGGTPPPPREQFF	TGTGCCAGCAGCCGGGGCGGGGGTACGCCTCCTCCACCGCGTGAGCAGTTCTTC
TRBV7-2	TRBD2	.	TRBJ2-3	CASSFLRLAGSTDTQYF	TGTGCCAGCAGCTTCTTACGACTAGCGGGGAGCACAGATACGCAGTATTTT
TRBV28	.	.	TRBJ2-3	CASRAVTDTQYF	TGTGCCAGCCGAGCGGTCACAGATACGCAGTATTTT
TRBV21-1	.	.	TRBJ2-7	CASSAAGTPLYEQYF	TGTGCCAGCAGCGCCGCCGGGACACCTCTCTACGAGCAGTACTTC
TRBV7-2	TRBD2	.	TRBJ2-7	CATNSGRDYEQYF	TGTGCCACCAATAGCGGGAGGGACTACGAGCAGTACTTC
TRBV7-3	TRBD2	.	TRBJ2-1	CASSLIPTLLAGERGEQFF	TGTGCCAGCAGCTTAATCCCCACGTTGCTAGCGGGAGAGCGGGGTGAGCAGTTCTTC
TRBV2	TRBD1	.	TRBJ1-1	CASSEAGLGRGTNTEAFF	TGTGCCAGCAGTGAAGCTGGGTTGGGCAGGGGGACGAACACTGAAGCTTTCTTT
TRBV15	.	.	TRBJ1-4	CATSRAGGQAEKLFF	TGTGCCACCAGCAGGGCGGGAGGGCAGGCTGAAAAACTGTTTTTT
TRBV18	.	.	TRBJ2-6	CASSTSGANVLTF	TGTGCCAGCTCCACCAGTGGGGCCAACGTCCTGACTTTC
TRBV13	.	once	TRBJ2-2	CASSPLNGEDTGELFF	TGTGCCAGCAGCCCGTTGAATGGGGAGGACACCGGGGAGCTGTTTTTT
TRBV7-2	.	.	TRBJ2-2	CASSSSLAANTGELFF	TGTGCCAGCAGCTCTAGCCTAGCCGCGAACACCGGGGAGCTGTTTTTT
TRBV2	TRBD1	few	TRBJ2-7	CASNRGDLKEQYF	TGTGCCAGCAACAGGGGGGATTTGAAGGAGCAGTACTTC
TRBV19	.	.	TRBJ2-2	CASSIGRTITGELFF	TGTGCCAGTAGTATAGGGAGGACCATCACCGGGGAGCTGTTTTTT
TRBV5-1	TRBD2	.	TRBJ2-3	CASSLGGLAVQATQYF	TGCGCCAGCAGCTTGGGGGGACTAGCGGTACAGGCTACGCAGTATTTT
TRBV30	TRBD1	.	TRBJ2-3	CAWSVLGDRTDTQYF	TGTGCCTGGAGTGTACTAGGGGACAGGACAGATACGCAGTATTTT
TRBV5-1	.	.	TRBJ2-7	CASSFDRPYEQYF	TGCGCCAGCAGCTTTGACAGACCCTACGAGCAGTACTTC
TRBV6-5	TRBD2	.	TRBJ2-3	CASGLTSGSTDTQYF	TGTGCCAGCGGGCTTACTAGCGGGAGCACAGATACGCAGTATTTT
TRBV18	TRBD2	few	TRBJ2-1	CASSSLPSGSLNEQFF	TGTGCCAGCTCATCCCTCCCCAGCGGGAGTTTGAATGAGCAGTTCTTC